This entry lists 22 T cell receptor beta chains sequenced from one sample in a study of OX40 agonist ivuxolimab in advanced cancers. The protocol used for the library was the immunoSEQ multiplex PCR assay. In its TCRdb copy, this immuneACCESS table keeps in-frame sequences only and misses some clones. Where compared with another copy, unresolved V genes explain less than half of these, and the others have no known cause. For this sample the table gives roughly 63,000 clones, of which 80% to 90% were detected only once. Of the sample, over 9% is held by the ten largest clones. The sample was CD4+ or CD8+ T cells sorted from blood, taken in a trial of the OX40 agonist ivuxolimab. Receptor source: an adult with an advanced solid tumor such as melanoma, head and neck, liver or kidney cancer.

This clone appeared a single time. The chain couples TRBV19 to TRBJ2-4, with D perhaps matching TRBD2 (5 bases). Germline V gene lookup returns CDR1 LNHDA and CDR2 SQIVND (reference sequence). V lost 4 bases to trimming and J lost 0 bases, with 10 bases between them. The CDR3 has 15 residues. This CDR3 reads CASSTGLGAKNIQYF. The CDR3 DNA sequence: TGTGCCAGTAGTACCGGACTGGGAGCCAAAAACATTCAGTACTTC.

V usage is TRBV6-6 and J usage is TRBJ2-3; TRBD2 matches 10 bases. Trimming took 1 base from V and 2 from J; bases not matched to a gene: 3. Germline V gene data show CDR1 as MNHNY and CDR2 as SVGAGI (reference sequence). The CDR3 is 16 amino acids. The CDR3 nucleotides read TGTGCCAGCAGTTACTGGACTAGCGGAGACACAGATACGCAGTATTTT. Protein: CASSYWTSGDTDTQYF.

The rearrangement uses TRBV14 and TRBJ2-7; D is possibly TRBD1 (5 bases). Germline V gene lookup returns CDR1 SGHDN and CDR2 FVKESK. The CDR3 is made up of 14 amino acids. The V and J ends lost 2 bases and 6 bases respectively, with 14 bases between them. CDR3 residues: CASSQFQGLAEQYF. Written as DNA, the CDR3 is TGTGCCAGCAGCCAATTTCAGGGTTTAGCCGAGCAGTACTTC.

V usage is TRBV5-6 and J usage is TRBJ1-3; D is uncertain. The CDR3 has 15 amino acids. Germline loops: CDR1 SGHDT, CDR2 YYEEEE. V gave up 4 bases and J gave up 1 base, with 12 bases separating them. CDR3 in amino acids: CASSPGPSSGNTIYF. CDR3 nucleotide sequence: TGTGCCAGCAGCCCCGGGCCCTCTTCTGGAAACACCATATATTTT.

The rearrangement joins TRBV19 to TRBJ2-2; 8 bases fit TRBD2. This CDR3 is built from 14 residues. CDR1 and CDR2 (germline): LNHDA, SQIVND (reference sequence). After removal of 8 bases from V and 2 bases from J, the junction contained 4 bases not matched to a gene. In nucleotides, the CDR3 is TGTGCCAGTGCAGGGACTAGTAACACCGGGGAGCTGTTTTTT. Translation: CASAGTSNTGELFF.

The V call is TRBV28, the J call TRBJ1-6; 10 bases fit TRBD1. Germline CDR1 MDHEN, CDR2 SYDVKM. This CDR3 spans 17 amino acids. V shed 5 bases, J shed 8 bases, and the junction held 12 bases outside the gene matches. The chain's CDR3 is CASSPRDRGDGHSPLHF. The CDR3 nucleotides are TGTGCCAGCAGTCCCCGGGACAGGGGCGATGGCCATTCACCCCTCCACTTT.

The chain recombines TRBV28 with TRBJ1-1; TRBD1 might be the D (6 bases). V was pared by 3 bases and J by 3 bases, with 11 bases between. The germline V gene encodes CDR1 MDHEN and CDR2 SYDVKM. The CDR3 spans 14 residues. CDR3: CASSFRTEYTEAFF. The CDR3, as DNA: TGTGCCAGCAGTTTTCGGACAGAATACACTGAAGCTTTCTTT.

The chain uses TRBV7-9 and TRBJ2-5; the D gene is possibly TRBD2 (6 bases). The germline V gene has CDR1 SEHNR and CDR2 FQNEAQ (reference sequence). This CDR3 region has 16 residues. V was trimmed by 4 bases and J by 2 bases, leaving 17 bases between them. In DNA, the CDR3 is TGTGCCAGCAGCTCCCCTCGCGGGGAGGCACAAGAGACCCAGTACTTC. It is translated as CASSSPRGEAQETQYF.

This chain joins TRBV27 and TRBJ2-1; 11 positions match TRBD2. CDR1 and CDR2 from the germline V gene are MNHEY and SMNVEV (reference sequence). J lost 9 bases, V lost 7 bases, and 14 bases had no gene match. The CDR3 runs 16 residues. DNA for the CDR3: TGTGCCAGCATTCCAAATTCTAGCGGGAGGAACAGTGAGCAGTTCTTC. This codes for CASIPNSSGRNSEQFF.

The rearrangement joins TRBV30 to TRBJ2-1; 12 positions match TRBD2. The germline gives CDR1 GTSNPN, CDR2 SVGIG (reference sequence). The CDR3 covers 14 residues. V lost 4 bases, J lost 8 bases, and 6 bases stayed unmatched. The CDR3 DNA sequence: TGTGCCTGGACCTCGACTAGCGGGAGCTATGAGCAGTTCTTC. Translating gives CAWTSTSGSYEQFF.

The CDR3 is CASSSPFLDTQYF. DNA of the CDR3: TGTGCCAGCAGTTCGCCCTTCTTGGATACGCAGTATTTT. This sequence joins TRBV27 and TRBJ2-3; D is unresolved. With 4 bases removed from V and 6 bases from J, the gap between germline ends came to 11 bases. This CDR3 is built from 13 residues. CDR1 MNHEY and CDR2 SMNVEV come from the germline V gene (reference sequence).

The chain carries TRBV4-1 and TRBJ2-1, with 9 nucleotides matching TRBD2. This CDR3 has 15 amino acids. CDR1 is MGHRA, CDR2 YSYEKL, per germline. The V and J ends lost 7 bases and 8 bases, in that order; junction bases with no gene match: 12. CDR3 residues: CASNTVAGGPDEQFF. DNA for the CDR3: TGCGCCAGCAATACCGTGGCGGGAGGGCCCGATGAGCAGTTCTTC.

The CDR3 loop reads CASSSERLNEQFF. CDR3 nucleotide sequence: TGTGCCAGCAGCTCGGAGCGGCTCAATGAGCAGTTCTTC. The chain recombines TRBV5-4 with TRBJ2-1; D is perhaps TRBD2 (5 bases). Germline CDR1 is SGHNT and CDR2 is YYREEE (reference sequence). The CDR3 length is 13 residues. Trimming cost V 3 bases and J 6 bases, with 10 bases left between them.

This sequence joins TRBV29-1 and TRBJ2-3; 9 bases match TRBD1. This CDR3 contains 13 residues. Germline CDR1 is SQVTM and CDR2 is ANQGSEA. V was clipped by 7 bases and J by 5 bases; unmatched bases: 7. CDR3 sequence: CSAGTGTLDTQYF. CDR3 coding DNA: TGCAGCGCCGGGACAGGGACCTTAGATACGCAGTATTTT.

The V and J genes are TRBV6-6 and TRBJ2-1; D is tentatively TRBD1 or TRBD2 (6 bases each). Germline CDR1 is MNHNY and CDR2 is SVGAGI (reference sequence). This CDR3 is built from 13 residues. The germline V and J ends were trimmed by 5 bases and 5 bases, with 10 bases remaining between them. CDR3 sequence: CASSTGGHNEQFF. The CDR3 nucleotides are TGTGCCAGCAGTACCGGGGGCCACAATGAGCAGTTCTTC.

The rearrangement uses TRBV7-3 and TRBJ2-2; maybe TRBD1 (6 bases). From germline, CDR1 is SGHTA and CDR2 FQGTGA. Trimming cost V 7 bases and J 1 base, with 7 bases left between them. This CDR3 contains 13 residues. In DNA, the CDR3 is TGTGCCAGCAAGGGACAGAACACCGGGGAGCTGTTTTTT. Amino acid sequence: CASKGQNTGELFF.

CDR3 in DNA: TGTGCCAGCAGTCACACTAGCGGCGGCTCCTACGAGCAGTACTTC. Its protein is CASSHTSGGSYEQYF. The gene calls are TRBV28 and TRBJ2-7; 8 bases are a match to TRBD2. CDR1 and CDR2 (germline): MDHEN, SYDVKM. The J segment lost 0 bases and the V segment lost 5 bases, leaving 6 bases of the junction unmatched. CDR3 size: 15 residues.

The chain recombines TRBV28 with TRBJ2-1; 10 bases align to TRBD2. This CDR3 comprises 18 residues. Germline CDR1 and CDR2: MDHEN and SYDVKM. V dropped 1 base and J dropped 7; count of bases not matched to a gene: 13. The CDR3 DNA is TGTGCCAGCAGTTTATTTAACAGGGCACTAGCGGGATTTAATGAGCAGTTCTTC. This codes for CASSLFNRALAGFNEQFF.

The genes are TRBV11-3 and TRBJ2-7, with TRBD2 as a possible D gene (7 bases). This CDR3 comprises 13 residues. CDR1 and CDR2 from the germline V gene are SGHNT and YENEEA. The V and J ends lost 5 bases and 5 bases respectively, with 13 bases between them. CDR3 nucleotides: TGTGCCAGCAGCCCATCGGGGGGCCACGAGCAGTACTTC. Its protein product is CASSPSGGHEQYF.

This clone has only one observation. CDR3: CASSLFTGSSPLHF. Here the CDR3 DNA reads TGTGCCAGCAGTTTATTTACCGGGAGTTCACCCCTCCACTTT. This rearrangement joins TRBV28 to TRBJ1-6, with D hard to call. The length of the CDR3 is 14 residues. V lost 1 base, J lost 9 bases, and 10 bases lay in between. Germline assignment: CDR1 MDHEN and CDR2 SYDVKM.

The chain couples TRBV28 to TRBJ2-7; D is possibly TRBD1 (6 bases). The germline V gene has CDR1 MDHEN and CDR2 SYDVKM. CDR3 length: 15 amino acids. V was pared by 8 bases and J by 4 bases, with 21 bases between. Here the CDR3 DNA reads TGTGCCAGCCACCCCGCCAGGGGTCGAGGGTACGAGCAGTACTTC. Its protein product is CASHPARGRGYEQYF.

With respect to this clone: At one boundary the junction diverges from the germline segment, which might be a read error. For the CDR3, the DNA is TGTGCCACCAGCAGAGTGAGAAGGGACATATTTCTCTTT. This encodes CATSRVRRDIFLF. The rearrangement joins TRBV15 to TRBJ1-1; D is possibly TRBD1 (6 bases). Germline-derived CDR1 and CDR2 are LNHNV and YYDKDF (reference sequence). The CDR3 is 13 amino acids.